This entry lists 3 T cell receptor beta chains sequenced from one sample in a study of T cells after yellow fever vaccination. MiXCR, applied by TCRdb to the 5' RACE reads, yields one record per CDR3 protein. The data hold fewer than 400,000 distinct CDR3 sequences, with roughly 10% observed a single time. Sample: CD4+ T cells sorted from PBMCs, taken 45 days after the yellow fever booster vaccination. These receptors all come from a young man who received the YFV17D yellow fever vaccine.

The chain combines TRBV7-2 with TRBJ2-5, with D possibly being TRBD2 (6 bases). The germline V gene has CDR1 SGHTA and CDR2 FQGNSA. Trimming stripped 1 base from V and 3 bases from J, with 9 bases between. The CDR3 is made up of 14 amino acids. The CDR3 nucleotides are TGTGCCAGCAGCTTAGGGTGGGGGGAAGAGACCCAGTACTTC. It yields the protein CASSLGWGEETQYF.

This clonotype was counted a few times. This chain links TRBV18 with TRBJ1-2; tentative D call: TRBD1 (5 bases). Trimming removed 4 bases at V and 3 bases at J, with 9 bases between. This CDR3 is 13 amino acids long. Looked up from germline, CDR1 is KGHSH and CDR2 is LQKENI. The CDR3 reads CASSQTADYGYTF. CDR3 nucleotide sequence: TGTGCCAGCTCACAGACAGCCGACTATGGCTACACCTTC.

The chain carries TRBV19 and TRBJ2-3, with 7 bases lining up with TRBD2. Looked up from germline, CDR1 is LNHDA and CDR2 is SQIVND (reference sequence). V shed 7 bases, J shed 2 bases, and the junction held 9 bases outside the gene matches. The length of the CDR3 is 15 residues. In DNA, the CDR3 is TGTGCCAGTAAACCCCCGGGACTACCCACAGATACGCAGTATTTT. It translates to CASKPPGLPTDTQYF.